This T cell receptor beta chain was sequenced during a study of shared clonotypes between healthy human individuals. General observations from the study: Donor clonotype sharing was expected to depend on sequencing depth. In the sorted subsets, rarefaction showed sequencing was incomplete despite large depth. Larger richness was generally estimated for naive than memory subsets.

Deep-level assay runs were performed. Here immunoSEQ multiplex PCR was the method, and the copy in TCRdb shows in-frame clones only, minus some. The sample has hundreds of thousands of clones, under 80% seen once. Germline assignment: CDR1 SGHAT and CDR2 FQNNGV. The CDR3 spans 13 residues. Notes on this clone: Its antigen is currently unknown.

The sequence came from a man aged 25 to 40 in good health. V and J are TRBV11-2 and TRBJ2-5, with D possibly TRBD2 on 5 matching bases. The DNA end is a closer match to TRBJ2-7, so the J assignment may be wrong. Material for sequencing was memory CD4+ T cells sorted from blood. Subset defined: CD45RA-negative fraction. The CDR3 DNA follows: TGTGCCAGCAGGCGCACCGGGAACTACGAGCAGTACTTC. This translates into CASRRTGNYEQYF.